These 2 T cell receptor beta chains share one sample of origin, sequenced in a study of blood T cells in healthy people across ages. Through a sample-barcoded 5' primer and a J-beta primer mix, a second PCR was run for roughly 6 to 12 cycles. TCRdb fed the 5' RACE reads into MiXCR, producing one record per CDR3 protein. The sample carries 700,000 or so distinct CDR3 sequences, about 20% recorded once. Sequenced sample: blood. The receptors were gathered from a man between 65 and 85 years old in good health.

This chain connects TRBV20-1 to TRBJ1-2, with 8 positions matching TRBD1. Trimming at V came to 5 bases and at J to 5 bases, leaving 16 bases not matched to a gene. The germline gives CDR1 DFQATT, CDR2 SNEGSKA (reference sequence). The CDR3 loop spans 16 amino acids. This CDR3 reads CSAQQPGQAPLYGYTF. CDR3 coding DNA: TGCAGTGCTCAACAGCCGGGACAGGCTCCTTTATATGGCTACACCTTC.

This clonotype turned up a few times. J is TRBJ2-3 and V is TRBV6-1, with TRBD1 identical over 7 bases. Germline V lookup: CDR1 MNHNS, CDR2 SASEGT. Trimming took 0 bases from V and 1 from J; bases not matched to a gene: 10. The CDR3 loop spans 18 amino acids. The CDR3 DNA follows: TGTGCCAGCAGTGAAGCGCTTGCCAGGGGGATAGGCACAGATACGCAGTATTTT. As protein: CASSEALARGIGTDTQYF.